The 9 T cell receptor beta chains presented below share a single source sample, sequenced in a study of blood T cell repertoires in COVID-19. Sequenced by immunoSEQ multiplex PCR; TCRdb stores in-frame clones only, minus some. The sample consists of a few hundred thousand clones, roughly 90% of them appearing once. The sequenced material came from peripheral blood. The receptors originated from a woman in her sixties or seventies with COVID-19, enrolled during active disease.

The CDR3 nucleotides read TGTGCCAGCAGCGGCAGGTCCTCCTACAATGAGCAGTTCTTC. Its translation: CASSGRSSYNEQFF. V and J are TRBV9 and TRBJ2-1; D remains ambiguous. The germline V gene has CDR1 SGDLS and CDR2 YYNGEE. V lost 3 bases and J lost 0, with 7 bases in between. The CDR3 has 14 residues.

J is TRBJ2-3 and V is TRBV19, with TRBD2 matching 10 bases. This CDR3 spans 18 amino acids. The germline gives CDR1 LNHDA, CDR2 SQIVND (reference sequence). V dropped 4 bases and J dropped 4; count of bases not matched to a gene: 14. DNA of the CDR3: TGTGCCAGTAGTAATGGTCTAGCGGGGGATGGTATTTCAGATACGCAGTATTTT. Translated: CASSNGLAGDGISDTQYF.

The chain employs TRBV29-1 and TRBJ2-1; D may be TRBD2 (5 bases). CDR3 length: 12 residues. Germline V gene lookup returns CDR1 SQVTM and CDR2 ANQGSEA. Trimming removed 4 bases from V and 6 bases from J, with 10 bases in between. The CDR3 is CSVGRLPNEQFF. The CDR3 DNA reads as TGCAGCGTTGGGAGACTACCCAATGAGCAGTTCTTC.

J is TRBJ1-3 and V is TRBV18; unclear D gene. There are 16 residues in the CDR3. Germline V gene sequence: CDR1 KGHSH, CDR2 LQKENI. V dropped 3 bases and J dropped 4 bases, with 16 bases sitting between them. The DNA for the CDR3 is TGTGCCAGCTCACCCGCTTTCGAGAGGAAAGGAAACACCATATATTTT. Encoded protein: CASSPAFERKGNTIYF.

The CDR3, as DNA: TGCGCCAGCAGCTGGACTAGCGGGCTACATTCAGATACGCAGTATTTT. Translated: CASSWTSGLHSDTQYF. The chain links TRBV5-1 to TRBJ2-3, with 11 bases lining up with TRBD2. The CDR3 is 16 residues long. CDR1 and CDR2 from the germline V gene are SGHRS and YFSETQ. Trimming at V came to 3 bases and at J to 4 bases, leaving 7 bases not matched to a gene.

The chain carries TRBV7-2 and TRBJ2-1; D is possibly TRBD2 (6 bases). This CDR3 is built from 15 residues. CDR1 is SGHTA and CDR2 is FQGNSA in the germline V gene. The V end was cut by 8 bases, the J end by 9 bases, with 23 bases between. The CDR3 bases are TGTGCCAGCCACGGGACGGGACTCAAAGGGGTTGAGCAGTTCTTC. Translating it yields CASHGTGLKGVEQFF.

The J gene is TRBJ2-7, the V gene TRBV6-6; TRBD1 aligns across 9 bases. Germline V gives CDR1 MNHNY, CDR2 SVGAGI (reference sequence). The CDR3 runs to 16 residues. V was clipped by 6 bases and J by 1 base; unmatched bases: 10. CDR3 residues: CASSSPPGQGSYEQYF. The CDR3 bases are TGTGCCAGCAGCTCACCCCCGGGACAGGGATCCTACGAGCAGTACTTC.

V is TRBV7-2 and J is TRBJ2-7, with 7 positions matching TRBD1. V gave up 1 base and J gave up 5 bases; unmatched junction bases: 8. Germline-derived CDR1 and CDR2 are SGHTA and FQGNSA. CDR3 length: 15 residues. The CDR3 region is CASSLVDRALHEQYF. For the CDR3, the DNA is TGTGCCAGCAGCTTAGTAGACAGGGCCCTCCACGAGCAGTACTTC.

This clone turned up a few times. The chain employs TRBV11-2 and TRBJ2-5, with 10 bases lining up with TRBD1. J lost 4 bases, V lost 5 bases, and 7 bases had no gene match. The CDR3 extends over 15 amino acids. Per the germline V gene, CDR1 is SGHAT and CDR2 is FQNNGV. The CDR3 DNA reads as TGTGCCAGCAGCCAGCGGACAGGGGGTGGAGAGACCCAGTACTTC. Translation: CASSQRTGGGETQYF.